The 21 T cell receptor beta chains listed next were all sequenced from one sample in a study of blood T cells in healthy people across ages. Together with a sample-barcoded 5' primer, a J-beta primer mix was included in a second PCR lasting about 7 to 12 cycles. TCRdb re-called the 5' RACE reads with MiXCR, one entry per CDR3 protein. Of approximately 800,000 distinct CDR3 sequences listed, around a quarter are singletons. This sample was shared with a second study, whose subject was T cells of mothers and their children.

The sample comprised blood. The receptor source for this set is a boy aged 5-17 years in good health.

This sequence joins TRBV5-1 and TRBJ2-2, with D perhaps TRBD1 or TRBD2 (5 bases each). Trimming removed 4 bases from V and 6 bases from J, with 16 bases in between. The CDR3 contains 15 residues. The germline CDR1 and CDR2 sequences are SGHRS and YFSETQ. The CDR3 coding sequence is TGCGCCAGCAGCCCCGGGGACCGCCGGCCCGGGGAGCTGTTTTTT. Its translation: CASSPGDRRPGELFF.

V and J are TRBV7-3 and TRBJ2-5, with a possible D match to TRBD1 (6 bases). The DNA end favors TRBJ2-1, so the J call may be wrong. Germline V CDR1 and CDR2: SGHTA, FQGTGA. CDR3 size: 15 residues. The DNA for the CDR3 is TGTGCCAGCAGCTCAATGGGGGCCGGGGATAATGAGCAGTTCTTC. It encodes CASSSMGAGDNEQFF.

The J gene is TRBJ2-1, the V gene TRBV21-1; the listed D gene, TRBD1, was not tested against the DNA. TRBV21-1 is a known pseudogene. The CDR3 runs to 15 residues. The CDR3 reads CARKDRANSYNEQFF. DNA for the CDR3: TGTGCCAGGAAGGACAGAGCTAACTCCTACAATGAGCAGTTCTTC.

Only a few counts were recorded for this clonotype. The chain links TRBV6-1 to TRBJ2-6, with D possibly TRBD1 on 6 matching bases. Germline loops: CDR1 MNHNS, CDR2 SASEGT. Trimming removed 5 bases at V and 0 bases at J, with 11 bases between. The CDR3 length is 16 residues. CDR3 bases: TGTGCCAGCAGTCTGGACAGACCCTCTGGGGCCAACGTCCTGACTTTC. Translating gives CASSLDRPSGANVLTF.

This clonotype showed up just a few times. The gene calls are TRBV12-5 and TRBJ1-5, with D unresolved. Trimming cost V 1 base and J 5 bases, with 3 bases left between them. This CDR3 has 12 amino acids. Per germline, CDR1 LGHNT and CDR2 FRNRAP. CDR3 loop: CASGLDHQPQHF. CDR3 DNA sequence: TGTGCTAGTGGTTTGGACCATCAGCCCCAGCATTTT.

The V gene is TRBV20-1, the J gene TRBJ1-2; D possibly corresponds to TRBD1 (5 bases). This CDR3 region has 14 residues. Per germline, CDR1 DFQATT and CDR2 SNEGSKA (reference sequence). The V end lost 1 base, the J end lost 7 bases, and 16 bases lay between the germline ends. Written as DNA, the CDR3 is TGCAGTGCTAGAGTGGGAGGGACTGCTGGTGGCTACACCTTC. This sequence encodes CSARVGGTAGGYTF.

The J gene is TRBJ2-1, the V gene TRBV14; 7 bases are shared with TRBD2. The CDR3 length is 12 residues. Trimming took 2 bases from V and 12 from J; bases not matched to a gene: 4. CDR1 and CDR2 from the germline V gene are SGHDN and FVKESK. DNA of the CDR3: TGTGCCAGCAGCCAAACAAGCGGGGTGCAGTTCTTC. The encoded protein is CASSQTSGVQFF. Supplemented by reference TRBV14 and TRBJ2-1, the full variable domain reads EAGVTQFPSHSVIEKGQTVTLRCDPISGHDNLYWYRRVMGKEIKFLLHFVKESKQDESGMPNNRFLAERTGGTYSTLKVQPAELEDSGVYFCASSQTSGVQFFGPGTRLTVL.

The chain joins TRBV7-3 to TRBJ1-2; tentative D call: TRBD1 (6 bases). Germline CDR1 SGHTA, CDR2 FQGTGA. V dropped 5 bases and J dropped 2 bases, with 18 bases sitting between them. This CDR3 region has 16 residues. The CDR3 loop reads CASSPPGGGANYGYTF. The CDR3 DNA sequence: TGTGCCAGCAGCCCACCCGGAGGGGGGGCGAACTATGGCTACACCTTC.

This clonotype was counted a few times. The rearrangement uses TRBV5-1 and TRBJ2-2, with D maybe TRBD2 (5 bases). The CDR3 has 14 residues. Germline CDR1 is SGHRS and CDR2 is YFSETQ. The V and J ends lost 4 bases and 4 bases respectively, with 11 bases between them. The CDR3 coding sequence is TGCGCCAGCAGCCAGGACTGGGGCACCGGGGAGCTGTTTTTT. It codes for CASSQDWGTGELFF. The full variable domain, completed using reference TRBV5-1 and TRBJ2-2, is KAGVTQTPRYLIKTRGQQVTLSCSPISGHRSVSWYQQTPGQGLQFLFEYFSETQRNKGNFPGRFSGRQFSNSRSEMNVSTLELGDSALYLCASSQDWGTGELFFGEGSRLTVL.

This clonotype turned up a few times. This chain uses TRBV25-1 with TRBJ2-5; D gene ambiguous. V was clipped by 4 bases and J by 5 bases, with 11 bases between them. The CDR3 length is 13 residues. The germline CDR1 and CDR2 sequences are MGHDK and SYGVNS. CDR3 sequence: CASSGSRLETQYF. CDR3 nucleotide sequence: TGTGCCAGCAGTGGGAGCAGGCTGGAGACCCAGTACTTC.

The V call is TRBV29-1, the J call TRBJ2-3; D is unresolved. V was cut by 6 bases and J by 2 bases, with 6 bases left in between. Germline V gene lookup returns CDR1 SQVTM and CDR2 ANQGSEA. The CDR3 contains 11 residues. The CDR3 bases are TGCAGCGTAGTACTCACAGATACGCAGTATTTT. Translation gives CSVVLTDTQYF.

This clonotype was seen a handful of times. The chain is built from TRBV6-5 and TRBJ2-5, with 7 positions matching TRBD1. V trimming: 9 bases; J trimming: 1 base; junction bases outside the gene matches: 8. The CDR3 covers 14 residues. Looked up from germline, CDR1 is MNHEY and CDR2 is SVGAGI. CDR3 sequence (DNA): TGTGCCAGTTGCCGGGACAGAGGCCAAGAGACCCAGTACTTC. Translated: CASCRDRGQETQYF.

In this sample, this clonotype turned up a few times. The chain uses TRBV27 and TRBJ2-1, with D possibly being TRBD2 (6 bases). The V gene's germline CDR1 is MNHEY and CDR2 SMNVEV (reference sequence). Trimming took 4 bases from V and 2 from J, leaving 12 bases between them. The CDR3 contains 15 residues. The CDR3 is CASSSGAAAYNEQFF. DNA of the CDR3: TGTGCCAGCAGTTCGGGAGCAGCTGCCTACAATGAGCAGTTCTTC.

This chain connects TRBV18 to TRBJ1-5; D is unresolved. V gave up 5 bases and J gave up 5 bases, with 16 bases separating them. The germline CDR1 and CDR2 sequences are KGHSH and LQKENI. CDR3 length: 15 amino acids. The CDR3, as DNA: TGTGCCAGCTCAGATACTGGCACAAAGTATCAGCCCCAGCATTTT. This encodes CASSDTGTKYQPQHF.

This clonotype was observed a handful of times. The conserved closing phenylalanine or tryptophan is absent in this CDR3, likely reflecting a read error. The CDR3: CASSRNRAVNEQFL. The CDR3 nucleotides read TGTGCCAGCAGCCGAAATCGGGCTGTCAATGAGCAGTTCCTC. The chain couples TRBV27 to TRBJ2-1, with no clear D. V was cut by 6 bases and J by 6 bases, with 15 bases left in between. This CDR3 is built from 14 residues. Per germline, CDR1 MNHEY and CDR2 SMNVEV (reference sequence).

The chain joins TRBV28 to TRBJ2-5, with TRBD1 identical over 10 bases. The last part of the DNA fits TRBJ2-7 better; the J call may be wrong. This CDR3 is built from 15 residues. Germline V gene lookup returns CDR1 MDHEN and CDR2 SYDVKM. The CDR3 DNA reads as TGTGCCAGCAGTTTATGGACAGGGGGCCCTTACGAGCAGTACTTC. Protein sequence: CASSLWTGGPYEQYF.

The chain carries TRBV28 and TRBJ2-5; 7 bases line up with TRBD1. V lost 2 bases and J lost 1; bases outside the gene matches: 7. The CDR3 is made up of 16 amino acids. CDR1 is MDHEN, CDR2 SYDVKM, per germline. DNA of the CDR3: TGTGCCAGCAGTTTAGCGGAACGGGACAGCCAAGAGACCCAGTACTTC. It specifies CASSLAERDSQETQYF. Based on the CDR3 plus reference TRBV28 and TRBJ2-5, the full variable domain is DVKVTQSSRYLVKRTGEKVFLECVQDMDHENMFWYRQDPGLGLRLIYFSYDVKMKEKGDIPEGYSVSREKKERFSLILESASTNQTSMYLCASSLAERDSQETQYFGPGTRLLVL.

A single count supports this clonotype. The rearrangement links TRBV20-1 to TRBJ1-2; D gene uncertain. Germline lookup yields CDR1 DFQATT and CDR2 SNEGSKA (reference sequence). This CDR3 has 13 amino acids. V was shortened by 6 bases and J by 1 base, with 12 bases between the two germline ends. The DNA for the CDR3 is TGCAGTGCAACCCAGAGCTTTAACTATGGCTACACCTTC. Translated, it gives CSATQSFNYGYTF.

The chain links TRBV21-1 to TRBJ1-5; the DNA was not compared with TRBD1, the D call given in the table. TRBV21-1 is designated a pseudogene. The CDR3 covers 17 residues. CDR3: CASSGGDRVPKDQPQHF. The CDR3 DNA reads as TGTGCCAGCAGCGGCGGGGACAGGGTGCCGAAGGATCAGCCCCAGCATTTT.

This clonotype was seen only a few times. CDR3: CASSRSLIRANYGYTF. The CDR3 region has the DNA TGTGCCAGCAGCCGAAGTTTGATCCGAGCTAACTATGGCTACACCTTC. The V and J genes are TRBV6-5 and TRBJ1-2; D not certain. Trimming took off 6 bases at V and 0 bases at J, with 17 bases between the two ends. CDR1 and CDR2 (germline): MNHEY, SVGAGI. The CDR3 extends over 16 amino acids.

This clonotype was counted between two and nine times. Here the CDR3 reads CASSFTSGEQYF. CDR3 coding DNA: TGTGCCAGCAGCTTTACGAGCGGGGAGCAGTACTTC. The chain links TRBV7-9 to TRBJ2-7; D possibly corresponds to TRBD2 (6 bases). CDR3 length equals 12 residues. Germline V lookup: CDR1 SEHNR, CDR2 FQNEAQ (reference sequence). The ends were cut back, 3 bases at V and 7 bases at J, with 10 bases in the middle.